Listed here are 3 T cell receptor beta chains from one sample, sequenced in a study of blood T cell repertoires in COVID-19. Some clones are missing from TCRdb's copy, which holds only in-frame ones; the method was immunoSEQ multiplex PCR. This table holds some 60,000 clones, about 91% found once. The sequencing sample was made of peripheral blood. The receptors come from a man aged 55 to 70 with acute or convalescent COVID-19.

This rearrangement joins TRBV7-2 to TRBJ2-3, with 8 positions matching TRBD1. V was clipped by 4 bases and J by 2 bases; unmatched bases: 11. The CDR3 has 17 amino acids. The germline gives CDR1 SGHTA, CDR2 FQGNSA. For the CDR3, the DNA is TGTGCCAGCAGCTCACCATCGACAGGGGTCGACACAGATACGCAGTATTTT. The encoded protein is CASSSPSTGVDTDTQYF.

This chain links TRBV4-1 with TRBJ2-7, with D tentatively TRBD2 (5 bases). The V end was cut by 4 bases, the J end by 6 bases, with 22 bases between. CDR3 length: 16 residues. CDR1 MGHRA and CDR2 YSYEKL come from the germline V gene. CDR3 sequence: CASSLIGLLDVSEQYF. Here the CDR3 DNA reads TGCGCCAGCAGCCTCATCGGACTTCTTGACGTCAGCGAGCAGTACTTC.

The CDR3 loop is CASSQGGGGLYGYTF. CDR3 nucleotide sequence: TGTGCCAGCAGCCAAGGCGGGGGGGGTCTGTATGGCTACACCTTC. V is TRBV14 and J is TRBJ1-2, with D possibly being TRBD1 (5 bases). The CDR3 contains 15 residues. Per the germline V gene, CDR1 is SGHDN and CDR2 is FVKESK. The V gene lost 1 base and the J gene lost 5 bases, with 14 bases spanning the gap.